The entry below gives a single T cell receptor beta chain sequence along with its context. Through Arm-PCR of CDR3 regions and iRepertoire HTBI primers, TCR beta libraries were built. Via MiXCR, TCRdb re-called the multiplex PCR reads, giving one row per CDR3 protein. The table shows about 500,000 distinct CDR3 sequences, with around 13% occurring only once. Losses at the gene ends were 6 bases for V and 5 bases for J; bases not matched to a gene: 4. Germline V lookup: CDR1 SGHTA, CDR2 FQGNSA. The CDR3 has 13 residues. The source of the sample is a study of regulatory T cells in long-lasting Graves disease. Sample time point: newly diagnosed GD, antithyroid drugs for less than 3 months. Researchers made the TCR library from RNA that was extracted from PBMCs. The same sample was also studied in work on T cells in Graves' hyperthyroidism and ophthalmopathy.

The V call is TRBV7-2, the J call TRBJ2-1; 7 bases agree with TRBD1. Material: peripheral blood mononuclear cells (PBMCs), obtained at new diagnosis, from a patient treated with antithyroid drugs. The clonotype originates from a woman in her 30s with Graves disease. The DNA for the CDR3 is TGTGCCAGCAGATTAAGGGGGCACAATGAGCAGTTCTTC. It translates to CASRLRGHNEQFF.